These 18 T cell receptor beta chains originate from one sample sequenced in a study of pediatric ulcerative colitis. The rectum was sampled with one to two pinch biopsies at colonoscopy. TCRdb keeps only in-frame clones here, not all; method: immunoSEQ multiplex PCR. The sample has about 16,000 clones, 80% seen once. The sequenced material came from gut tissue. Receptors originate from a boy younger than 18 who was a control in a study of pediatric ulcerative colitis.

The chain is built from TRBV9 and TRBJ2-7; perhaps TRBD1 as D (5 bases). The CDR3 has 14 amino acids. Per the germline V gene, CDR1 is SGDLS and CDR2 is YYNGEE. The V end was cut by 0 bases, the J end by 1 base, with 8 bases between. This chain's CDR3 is CASSVVPGSYEQYF. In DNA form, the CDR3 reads TGTGCCAGCAGCGTAGTCCCAGGGTCCTACGAGCAGTACTTC.

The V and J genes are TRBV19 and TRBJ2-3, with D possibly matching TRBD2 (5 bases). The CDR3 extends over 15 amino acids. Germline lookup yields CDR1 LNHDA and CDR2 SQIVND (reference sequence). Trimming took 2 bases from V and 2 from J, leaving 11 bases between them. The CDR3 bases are TGTGCCAGTAGTATATCAGCGGATCCCACAGATACGCAGTATTTT. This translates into CASSISADPTDTQYF.

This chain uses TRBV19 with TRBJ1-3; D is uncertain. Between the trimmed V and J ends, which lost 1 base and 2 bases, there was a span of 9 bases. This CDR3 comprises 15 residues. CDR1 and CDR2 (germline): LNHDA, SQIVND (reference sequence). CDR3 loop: CASSIALLPGNTIYF. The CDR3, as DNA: TGTGCCAGTAGTATAGCCCTCCTTCCTGGAAACACCATATATTTT.

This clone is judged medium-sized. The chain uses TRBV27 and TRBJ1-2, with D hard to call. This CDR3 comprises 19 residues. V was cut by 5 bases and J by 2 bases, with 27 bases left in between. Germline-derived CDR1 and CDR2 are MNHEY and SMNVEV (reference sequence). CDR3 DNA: TGTGCCAGCAGTAGACAAGCAATAAATCCGCGCTTAACCAACTATGGCTACACCTTC. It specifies CASSRQAINPRLTNYGYTF.

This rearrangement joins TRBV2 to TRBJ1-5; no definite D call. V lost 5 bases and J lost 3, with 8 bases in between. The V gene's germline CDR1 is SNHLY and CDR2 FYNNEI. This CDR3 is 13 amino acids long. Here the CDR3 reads CASSTWDNQPQHF. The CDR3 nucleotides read TGTGCCAGCAGTACCTGGGACAATCAGCCCCAGCATTTT.

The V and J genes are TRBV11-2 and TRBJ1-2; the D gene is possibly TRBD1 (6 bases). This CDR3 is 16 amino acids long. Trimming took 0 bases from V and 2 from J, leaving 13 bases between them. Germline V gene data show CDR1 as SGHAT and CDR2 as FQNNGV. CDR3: CASSLDSGGGNYGYTF. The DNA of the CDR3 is TGTGCCAGCAGCTTAGATTCGGGAGGGGGAAACTATGGCTACACCTTC.

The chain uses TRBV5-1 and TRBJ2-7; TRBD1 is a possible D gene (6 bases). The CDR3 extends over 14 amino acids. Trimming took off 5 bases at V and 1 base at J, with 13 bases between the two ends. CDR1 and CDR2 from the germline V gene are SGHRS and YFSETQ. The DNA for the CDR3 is TGCGCCAGCAGTTACCGGACAGAGTCCTACGAGCAGTACTTC. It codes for CASSYRTESYEQYF.

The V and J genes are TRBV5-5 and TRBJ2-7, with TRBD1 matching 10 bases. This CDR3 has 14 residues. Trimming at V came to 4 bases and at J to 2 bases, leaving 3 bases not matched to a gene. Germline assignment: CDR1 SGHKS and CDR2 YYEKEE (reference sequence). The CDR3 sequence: CASSGGQGAYEQYF. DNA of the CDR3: TGTGCCAGCAGCGGAGGACAGGGGGCCTACGAGCAGTACTTC.

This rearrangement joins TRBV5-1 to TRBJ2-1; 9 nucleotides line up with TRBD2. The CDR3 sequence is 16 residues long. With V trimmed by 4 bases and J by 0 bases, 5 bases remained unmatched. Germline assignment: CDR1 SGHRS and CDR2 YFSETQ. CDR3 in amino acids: CASSLTAGGSYNEQFF. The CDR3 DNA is TGCGCCAGCAGCCTGACAGCGGGAGGCTCCTACAATGAGCAGTTCTTC.

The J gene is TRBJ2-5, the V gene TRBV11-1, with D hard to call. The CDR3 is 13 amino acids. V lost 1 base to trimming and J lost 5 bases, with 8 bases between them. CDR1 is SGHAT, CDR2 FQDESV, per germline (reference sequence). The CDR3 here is CASSLDSIETQYF. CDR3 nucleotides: TGTGCCAGCAGCTTAGACAGCATTGAGACCCAGTACTTC.

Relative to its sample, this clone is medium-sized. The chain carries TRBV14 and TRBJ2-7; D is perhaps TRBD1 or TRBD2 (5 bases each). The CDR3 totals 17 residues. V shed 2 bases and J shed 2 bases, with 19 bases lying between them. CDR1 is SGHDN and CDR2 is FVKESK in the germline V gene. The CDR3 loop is CASSQPGPSRSPYEQYF. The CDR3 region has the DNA TGTGCCAGCAGCCAACCGGGACCTAGCCGCAGCCCCTACGAGCAGTACTTC.

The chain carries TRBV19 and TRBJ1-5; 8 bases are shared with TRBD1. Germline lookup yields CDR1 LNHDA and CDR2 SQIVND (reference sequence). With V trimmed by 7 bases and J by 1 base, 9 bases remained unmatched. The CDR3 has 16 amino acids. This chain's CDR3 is CASTPYRGGSNQPQHF. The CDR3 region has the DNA TGTGCCAGTACCCCTTACAGGGGGGGGAGCAATCAGCCCCAGCATTTT.

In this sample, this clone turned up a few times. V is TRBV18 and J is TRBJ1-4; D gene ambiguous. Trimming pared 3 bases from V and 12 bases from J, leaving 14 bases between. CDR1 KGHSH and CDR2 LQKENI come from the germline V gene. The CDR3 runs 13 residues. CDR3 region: CASSPRTGEELFF. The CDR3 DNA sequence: TGTGCCAGCTCACCTAGGACTGGGGAGGAACTGTTTTTT.

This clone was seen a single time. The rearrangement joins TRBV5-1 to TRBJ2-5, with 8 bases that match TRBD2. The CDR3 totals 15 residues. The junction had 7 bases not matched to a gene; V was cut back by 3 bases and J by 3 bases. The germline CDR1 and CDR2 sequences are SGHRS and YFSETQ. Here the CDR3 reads CASSSAPGLEETQYF. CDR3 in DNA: TGCGCCAGCAGCTCCGCCCCGGGACTAGAAGAGACCCAGTACTTC.

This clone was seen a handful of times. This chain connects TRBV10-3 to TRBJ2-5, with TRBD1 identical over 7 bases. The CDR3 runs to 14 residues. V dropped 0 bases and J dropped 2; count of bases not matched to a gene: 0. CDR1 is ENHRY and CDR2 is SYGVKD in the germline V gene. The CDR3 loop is CAISESGQQETQYF. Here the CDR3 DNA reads TGTGCCATCAGTGAGTCGGGACAGCAAGAGACCCAGTACTTC.

The CDR3 nucleotides read TGTGCCAGCAGTTTGCCAGGGCAAATGGATTCACCCCTCCACTTT. Residues: CASSLPGQMDSPLHF. This chain joins TRBV28 and TRBJ1-6; TRBD1 is a possible D gene (5 bases). Germline assignment: CDR1 MDHEN and CDR2 SYDVKM. With 3 bases removed from V and 8 bases from J, the gap between germline ends came to 14 bases. The CDR3 is 15 residues long.

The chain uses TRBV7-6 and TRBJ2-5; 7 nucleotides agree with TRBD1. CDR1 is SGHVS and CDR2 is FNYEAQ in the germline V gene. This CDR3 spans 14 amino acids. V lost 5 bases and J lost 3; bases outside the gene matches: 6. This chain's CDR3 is CASSRGTVEETQYF. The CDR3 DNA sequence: TGTGCCAGCAGCAGGGGGACAGTCGAAGAGACCCAGTACTTC.

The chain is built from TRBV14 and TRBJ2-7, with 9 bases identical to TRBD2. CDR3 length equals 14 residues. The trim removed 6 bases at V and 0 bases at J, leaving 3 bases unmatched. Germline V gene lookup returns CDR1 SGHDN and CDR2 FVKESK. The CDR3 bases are TGTGCCAGCAGGAGCGGGGGGAACTCCTACGAGCAGTACTTC. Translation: CASRSGGNSYEQYF.